The sequence of this TCR beta chain was determined in a study of shared clonotypes between healthy human individuals. V was shortened by 2 bases and J by 3 bases, with 8 bases between the two germline ends. The CDR3 spans 13 residues. The germline gives CDR1 SEHNR, CDR2 FQNEAQ (reference sequence). Sequencing used immunoSEQ multiplex PCR; TCRdb keeps in-frame clones, though not all of them. Altogether almost 750,000 clones are present, 72% being singletons, with the ten largest covering under 2%. This clonotype originated in a woman aged 25-40 years in good health. V usage is TRBV7-9 and J usage is TRBJ2-7; TRBD2 is a possible D gene (5 bases). Sequenced: memory CD4+ T cells sorted from blood. The subset is: CD45RA-negative fraction. CDR3 nucleotide sequence: TGTGCCAGCAGCTTAAGGGAGTTCTACGAGCAGTACTTC. Translated, it gives CASSLREFYEQYF.